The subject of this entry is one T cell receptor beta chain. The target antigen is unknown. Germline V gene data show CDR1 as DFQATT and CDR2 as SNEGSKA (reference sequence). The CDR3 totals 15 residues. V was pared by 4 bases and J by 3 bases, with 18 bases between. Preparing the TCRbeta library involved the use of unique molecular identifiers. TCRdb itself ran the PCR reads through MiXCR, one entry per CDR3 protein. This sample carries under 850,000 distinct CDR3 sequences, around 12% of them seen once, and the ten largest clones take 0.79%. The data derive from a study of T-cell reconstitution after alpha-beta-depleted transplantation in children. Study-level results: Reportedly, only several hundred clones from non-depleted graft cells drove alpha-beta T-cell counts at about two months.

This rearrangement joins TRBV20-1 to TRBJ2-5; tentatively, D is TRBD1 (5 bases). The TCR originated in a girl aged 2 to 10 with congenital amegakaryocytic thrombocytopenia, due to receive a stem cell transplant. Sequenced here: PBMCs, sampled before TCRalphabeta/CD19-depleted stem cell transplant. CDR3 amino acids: CSAIFGRRTKETQYF. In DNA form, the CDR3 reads TGCAGTGCTATTTTTGGCCGTCGGACAAAAGAGACCCAGTACTTC.